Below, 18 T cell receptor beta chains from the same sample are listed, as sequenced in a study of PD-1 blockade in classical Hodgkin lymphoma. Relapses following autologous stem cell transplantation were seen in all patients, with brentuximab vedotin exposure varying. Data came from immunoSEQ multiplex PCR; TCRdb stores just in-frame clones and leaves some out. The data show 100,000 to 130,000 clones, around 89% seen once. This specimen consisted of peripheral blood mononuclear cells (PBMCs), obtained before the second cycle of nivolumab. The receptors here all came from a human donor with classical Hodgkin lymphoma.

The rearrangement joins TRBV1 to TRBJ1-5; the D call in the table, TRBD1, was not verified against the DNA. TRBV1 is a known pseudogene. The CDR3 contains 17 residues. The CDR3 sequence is CTSSQVRGGWGNQPQHF. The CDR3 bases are TGCACCAGCAGCCAAGTGCGAGGGGGCTGGGGCAATCAGCCCCAGCATTTT.

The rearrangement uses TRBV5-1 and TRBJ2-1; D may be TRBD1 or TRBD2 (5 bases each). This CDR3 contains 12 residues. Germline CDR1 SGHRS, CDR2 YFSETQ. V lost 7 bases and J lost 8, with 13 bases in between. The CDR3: CASRDGAHEQFF. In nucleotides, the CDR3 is TGCGCCAGCCGGGACGGCGCACATGAGCAGTTCTTC. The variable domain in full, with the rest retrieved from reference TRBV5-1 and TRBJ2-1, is KAGVTQTPRYLIKTRGQQVTLSCSPISGHRSVSWYQQTPGQGLQFLFEYFSETQRNKGNFPGRFSGRQFSNSRSEMNVSTLELGDSALYLCASRDGAHEQFFGPGTRLTVL.

CDR3 bases: TGTGCCAGCAGCCCTGGGCGGGGTTATGACACTGAAGCTTTCTTT. This encodes CASSPGRGYDTEAFF. The chain is built from TRBV5-4 and TRBJ1-1; no firm D call. Trimming stripped 4 bases from V and 3 bases from J, with 16 bases between. Germline V lookup: CDR1 SGHNT, CDR2 YYREEE (reference sequence). CDR3 length equals 15 residues.

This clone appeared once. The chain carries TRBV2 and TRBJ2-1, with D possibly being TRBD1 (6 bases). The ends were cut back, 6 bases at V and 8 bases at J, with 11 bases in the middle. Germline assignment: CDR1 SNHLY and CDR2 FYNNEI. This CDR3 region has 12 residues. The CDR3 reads CASSLRGDEQFF. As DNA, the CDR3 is TGTGCCAGCAGCCTCAGGGGCGATGAGCAGTTCTTC.

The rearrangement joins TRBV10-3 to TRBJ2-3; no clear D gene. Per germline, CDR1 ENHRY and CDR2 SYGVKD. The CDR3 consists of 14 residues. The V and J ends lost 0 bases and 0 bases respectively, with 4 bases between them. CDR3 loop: CAISESTSTDTQYF. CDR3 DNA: TGTGCCATCAGTGAGTCTACTAGCACAGATACGCAGTATTTT.

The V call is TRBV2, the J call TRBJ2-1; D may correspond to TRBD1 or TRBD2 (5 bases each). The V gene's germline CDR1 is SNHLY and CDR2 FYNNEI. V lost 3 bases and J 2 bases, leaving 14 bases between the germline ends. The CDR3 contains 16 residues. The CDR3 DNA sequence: TGTGCCAGCAGTGAGGGGACGATGGGAGCCTACAATGAGCAGTTCTTC. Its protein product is CASSEGTMGAYNEQFF. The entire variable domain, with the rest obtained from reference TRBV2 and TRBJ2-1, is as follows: EPEVTQTPSHQVTQMGQEVILRCVPISNHLYFYWYRQILGQKVEFLVSFYNNEISEKSEIFDDQFSVERPDGSNFTLKIRSTKLEDSAMYFCASSEGTMGAYNEQFFGPGTRLTVL.

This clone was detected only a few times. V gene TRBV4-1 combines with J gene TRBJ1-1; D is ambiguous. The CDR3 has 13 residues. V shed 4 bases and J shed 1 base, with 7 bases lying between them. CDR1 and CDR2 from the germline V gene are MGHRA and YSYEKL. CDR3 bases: TGCGCCAGCAGCCCGGAAAAGAACACTGAAGCTTTCTTT. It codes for CASSPEKNTEAFF.

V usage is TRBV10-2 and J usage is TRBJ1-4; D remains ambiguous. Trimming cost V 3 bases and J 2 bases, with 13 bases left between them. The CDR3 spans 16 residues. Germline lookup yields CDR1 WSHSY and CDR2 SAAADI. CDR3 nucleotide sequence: TGCGCCAGCAGTGACCAGATAACATTCACTAATGAAAAACTGTTTTTT. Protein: CASSDQITFTNEKLFF.

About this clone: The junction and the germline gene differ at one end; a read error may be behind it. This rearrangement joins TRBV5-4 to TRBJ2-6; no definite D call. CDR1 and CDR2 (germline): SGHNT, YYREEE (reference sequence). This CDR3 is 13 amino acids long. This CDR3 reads CASRFSGANVLTF. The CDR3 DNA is TGTGCCAGCCGCTTCTCTGGGGCCAACGTCCTGACTTTC.

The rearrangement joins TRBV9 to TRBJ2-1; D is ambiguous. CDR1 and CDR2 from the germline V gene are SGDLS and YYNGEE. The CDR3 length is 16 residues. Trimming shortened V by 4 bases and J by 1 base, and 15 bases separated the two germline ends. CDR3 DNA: TGTGCCAGCAGCCGAGGCGGAACGATATCCTACAATGAGCAGTTCTTC. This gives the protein CASSRGGTISYNEQFF.

The CDR3 region is CASSLISGRAEEQYF. CDR3 coding DNA: TGTGCCAGCAGTTTAATCAGCGGGAGGGCGGAAGAGCAGTACTTC. The rearrangement joins TRBV27 to TRBJ2-7, with TRBD2 matching 10 bases. The V gene end was trimmed by 2 bases and the J gene end by 7 bases; junction bases not matched to a gene: 8. CDR1 MNHEY and CDR2 SMNVEV come from the germline V gene (reference sequence). This CDR3 contains 15 residues.

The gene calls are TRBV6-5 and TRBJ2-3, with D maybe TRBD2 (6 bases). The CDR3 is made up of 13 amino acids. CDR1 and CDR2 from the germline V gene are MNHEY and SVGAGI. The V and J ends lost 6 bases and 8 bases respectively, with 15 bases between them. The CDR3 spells CASRSTSSATQYF. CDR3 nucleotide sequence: TGTGCCAGCAGGTCGACTAGTTCGGCTACGCAGTATTTT.

CDR3: CASSRTSGGIYNEQFF. CDR3 nucleotides: TGTGCCAGCAGCCGGACTAGTGGGGGGATCTACAATGAGCAGTTCTTC. The gene calls are TRBV7-9 and TRBJ2-1; 7 bases fit TRBD2. The trim removed 5 bases at V and 3 bases at J, leaving 10 bases unmatched. Per the germline V gene, CDR1 is SEHNR and CDR2 is FQNEAQ (reference sequence). The CDR3 contains 16 residues.

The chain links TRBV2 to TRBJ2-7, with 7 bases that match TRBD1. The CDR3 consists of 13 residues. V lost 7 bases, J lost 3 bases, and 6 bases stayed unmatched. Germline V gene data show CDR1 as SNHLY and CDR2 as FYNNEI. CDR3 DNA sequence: TGTGCCAGCACTCCGGGACAGAACTACGAGCAGTACTTC. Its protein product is CASTPGQNYEQYF.

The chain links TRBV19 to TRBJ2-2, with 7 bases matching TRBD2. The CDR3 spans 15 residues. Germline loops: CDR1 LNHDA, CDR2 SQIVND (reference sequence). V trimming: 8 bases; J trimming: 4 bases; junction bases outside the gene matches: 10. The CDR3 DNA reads TGTGCCAGTCACCCGGGAGGAAGTGGCACCGGGGAGCTGTTTTTT. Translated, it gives CASHPGGSGTGELFF.

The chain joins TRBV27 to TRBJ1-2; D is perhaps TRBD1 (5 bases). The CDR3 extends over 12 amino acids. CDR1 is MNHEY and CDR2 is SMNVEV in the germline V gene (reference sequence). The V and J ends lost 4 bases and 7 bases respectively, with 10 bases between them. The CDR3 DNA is TGTGCCAGCAGTTCCCCCGGGGGTGGCTACACCTTC. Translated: CASSSPGGGYTF.

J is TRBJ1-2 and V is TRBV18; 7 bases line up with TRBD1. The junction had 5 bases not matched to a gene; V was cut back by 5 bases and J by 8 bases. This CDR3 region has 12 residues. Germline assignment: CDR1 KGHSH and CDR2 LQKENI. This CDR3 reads CASSSGQEGYTF. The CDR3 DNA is TGTGCCAGCTCATCTGGACAGGAGGGCTACACCTTC. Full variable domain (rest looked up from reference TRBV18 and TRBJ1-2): NAGVMQNPRHLVRRRGQEARLRCSPMKGHSHVYWYRQLPEEGLKFMVYLQKENIIDESGMPKERFSAEFPKEGPSILRIQQVVRGDSAAYFCASSSGQEGYTFGSGTRLTVV.

CDR3 nucleotides: TGTGCCAGCAGCTCAACTAGCGACCAAGAGACCCAGTACTTC. Translating gives CASSSTSDQETQYF. The chain couples TRBV4-2 to TRBJ2-5; 7 bases map to TRBD2. The length of the CDR3 is 14 residues. V shed 5 bases and J 0 bases; nucleotides not matched to a gene: 3. The V gene's germline CDR1 is LGHNA and CDR2 YNFKEQ.